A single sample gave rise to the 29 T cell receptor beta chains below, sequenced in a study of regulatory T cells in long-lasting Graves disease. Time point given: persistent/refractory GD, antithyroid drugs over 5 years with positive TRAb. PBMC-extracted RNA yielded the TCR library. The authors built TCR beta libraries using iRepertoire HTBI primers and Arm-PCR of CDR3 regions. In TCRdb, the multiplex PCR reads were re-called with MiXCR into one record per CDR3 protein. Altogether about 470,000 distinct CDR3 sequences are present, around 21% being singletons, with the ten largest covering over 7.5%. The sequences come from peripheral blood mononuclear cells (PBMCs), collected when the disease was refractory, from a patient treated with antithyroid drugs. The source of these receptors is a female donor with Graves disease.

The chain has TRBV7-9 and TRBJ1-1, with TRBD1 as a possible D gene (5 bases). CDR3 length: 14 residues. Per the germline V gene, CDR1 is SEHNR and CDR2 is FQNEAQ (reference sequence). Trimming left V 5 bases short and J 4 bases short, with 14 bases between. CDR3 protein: CASSRTGRGTEAFF. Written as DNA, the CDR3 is TGTGCCAGCAGCCGTACAGGAAGGGGCACTGAAGCTTTCTTT.

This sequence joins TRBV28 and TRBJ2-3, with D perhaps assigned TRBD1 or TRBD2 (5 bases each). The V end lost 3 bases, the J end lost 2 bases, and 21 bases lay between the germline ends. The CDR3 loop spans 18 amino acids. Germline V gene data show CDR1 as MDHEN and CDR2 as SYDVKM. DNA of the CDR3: TGTGCCAGCAGTTTGGGCCAGAGTTGGGACGAGGACACAGATACGCAGTATTTT. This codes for CASSLGQSWDEDTDTQYF.

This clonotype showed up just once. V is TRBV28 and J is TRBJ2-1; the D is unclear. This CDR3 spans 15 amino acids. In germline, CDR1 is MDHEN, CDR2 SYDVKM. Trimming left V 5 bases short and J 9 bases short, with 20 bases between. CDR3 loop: CASSIYARPRSEQFF. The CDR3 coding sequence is TGTGCCAGCAGTATTTACGCACGGCCCAGGAGTGAGCAGTTCTTC.

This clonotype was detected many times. CDR3 DNA sequence: TGTGCCAGCAGGGGACTAGCAACCTACCGGGCCCAGTACTTC. This gives the protein CASRGLATYRAQYF. The V call is TRBV28, the J call TRBJ2-5, with 9 bases aligning to TRBD2. With 6 bases clipped from V and 9 bases from J, the junction kept 11 bases outside the gene matches. CDR1 and CDR2 from the germline V gene are MDHEN and SYDVKM. This CDR3 region has 14 residues.

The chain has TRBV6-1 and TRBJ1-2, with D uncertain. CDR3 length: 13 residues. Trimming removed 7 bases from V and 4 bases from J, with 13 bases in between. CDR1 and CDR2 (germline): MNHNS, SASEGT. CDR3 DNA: TGTGCCAGCACTATTCCTGGTGGCTATGGCTACACCTTC. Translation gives CASTIPGGYGYTF.

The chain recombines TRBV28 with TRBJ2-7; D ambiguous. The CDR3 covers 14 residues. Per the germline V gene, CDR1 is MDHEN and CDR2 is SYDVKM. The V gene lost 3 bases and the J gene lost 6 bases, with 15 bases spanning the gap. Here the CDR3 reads CASSFNLRIGEQYF. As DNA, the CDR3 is TGTGCCAGCAGTTTTAATCTTAGGATTGGCGAGCAGTACTTC.

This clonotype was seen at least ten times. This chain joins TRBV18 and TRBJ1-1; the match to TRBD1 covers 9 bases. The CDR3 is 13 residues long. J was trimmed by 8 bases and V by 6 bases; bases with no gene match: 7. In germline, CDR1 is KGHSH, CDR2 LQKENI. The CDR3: CASSWDRATEAFF. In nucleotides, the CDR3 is TGTGCCAGCTCCTGGGACAGGGCGACAGAAGCTTTCTTT.

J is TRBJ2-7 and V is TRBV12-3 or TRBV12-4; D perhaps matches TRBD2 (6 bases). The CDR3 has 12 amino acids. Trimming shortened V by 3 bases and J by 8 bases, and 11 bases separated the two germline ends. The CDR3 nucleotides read TGTGCCAGCAGTTTTGGGGACTCGAAGCAGTACTTC. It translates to CASSFGDSKQYF.

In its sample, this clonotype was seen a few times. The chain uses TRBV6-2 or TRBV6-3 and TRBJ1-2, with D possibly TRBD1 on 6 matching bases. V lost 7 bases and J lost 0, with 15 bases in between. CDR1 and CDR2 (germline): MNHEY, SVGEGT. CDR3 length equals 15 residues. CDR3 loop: CASKKRQEPNYGYTF. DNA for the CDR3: TGTGCCAGCAAAAAAAGACAGGAACCTAACTATGGCTACACCTTC.

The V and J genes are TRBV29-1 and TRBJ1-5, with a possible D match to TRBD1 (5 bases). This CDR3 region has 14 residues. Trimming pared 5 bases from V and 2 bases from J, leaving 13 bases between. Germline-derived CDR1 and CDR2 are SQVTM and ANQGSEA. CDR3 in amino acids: CSVKGGAGNQPQHF. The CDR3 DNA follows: TGCAGCGTTAAGGGTGGGGCTGGCAATCAGCCCCAGCATTTT.

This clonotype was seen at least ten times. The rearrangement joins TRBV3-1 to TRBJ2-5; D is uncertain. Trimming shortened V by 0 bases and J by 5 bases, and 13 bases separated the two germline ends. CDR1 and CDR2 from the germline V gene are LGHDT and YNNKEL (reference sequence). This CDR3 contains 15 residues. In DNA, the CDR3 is TGTGCCAGCAGCCAAGATAATTTGGTTGGGGAGACCCAGTACTTC. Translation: CASSQDNLVGETQYF.

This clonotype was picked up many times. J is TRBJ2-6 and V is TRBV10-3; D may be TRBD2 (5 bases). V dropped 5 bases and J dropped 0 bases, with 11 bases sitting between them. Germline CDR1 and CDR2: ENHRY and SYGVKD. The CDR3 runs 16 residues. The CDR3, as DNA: TGTGCCATCAGTTCCGGGATCGCCTCTGGGGCCAACGTCCTGACTTTC. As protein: CAISSGIASGANVLTF.

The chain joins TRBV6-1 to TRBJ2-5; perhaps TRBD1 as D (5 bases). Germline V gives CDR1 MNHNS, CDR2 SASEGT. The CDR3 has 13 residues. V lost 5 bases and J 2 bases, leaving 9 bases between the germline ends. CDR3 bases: TGTGCCAGCAGTCGAAGGGGTCAAGAGACCCAGTACTTC. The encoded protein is CASSRRGQETQYF.

The DNA of the CDR3 is TGCAGTGCTAGCCGACTAGCGGGCACAGATACGCAGTATTTT. Translation: CSASRLAGTDTQYF. The genes are TRBV20-1 and TRBJ2-3; 9 nucleotides agree with TRBD2. Germline-derived CDR1 and CDR2 are DFQATT and SNEGSKA (reference sequence). V shed 3 bases and J 1 base; nucleotides not matched to a gene: 2. The CDR3 loop spans 14 amino acids.

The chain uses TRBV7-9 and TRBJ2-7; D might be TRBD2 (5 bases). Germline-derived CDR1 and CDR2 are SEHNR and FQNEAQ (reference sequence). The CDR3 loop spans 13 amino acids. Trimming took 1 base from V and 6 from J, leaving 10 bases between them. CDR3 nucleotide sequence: TGTGCCAGCAGCTTAGTAGGAGGCTGCGAGCAGTACTTC. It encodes CASSLVGGCEQYF.

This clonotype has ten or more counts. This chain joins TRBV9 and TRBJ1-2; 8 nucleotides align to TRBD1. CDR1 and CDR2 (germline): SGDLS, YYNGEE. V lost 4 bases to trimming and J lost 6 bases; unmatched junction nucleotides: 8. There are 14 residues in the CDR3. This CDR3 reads CASSPWDRTDGYTF. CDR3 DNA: TGTGCCAGCAGCCCTTGGGACAGGACAGATGGCTACACCTTC.

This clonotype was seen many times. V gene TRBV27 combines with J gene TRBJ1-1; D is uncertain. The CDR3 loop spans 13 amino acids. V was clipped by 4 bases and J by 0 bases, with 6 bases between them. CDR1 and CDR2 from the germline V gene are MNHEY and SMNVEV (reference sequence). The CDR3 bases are TGTGCCAGCAGTTATCTGTTGAACACTGAAGCTTTCTTT. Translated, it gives CASSYLLNTEAFF.

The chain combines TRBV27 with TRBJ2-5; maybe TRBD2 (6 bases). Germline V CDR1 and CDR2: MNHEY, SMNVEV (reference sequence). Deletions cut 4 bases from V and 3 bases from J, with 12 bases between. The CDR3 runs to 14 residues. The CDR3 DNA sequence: TGTGCCAGCAGTTCCCTCGGAGGGGAAGAGACCCAGTACTTC. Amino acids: CASSSLGGEETQYF.

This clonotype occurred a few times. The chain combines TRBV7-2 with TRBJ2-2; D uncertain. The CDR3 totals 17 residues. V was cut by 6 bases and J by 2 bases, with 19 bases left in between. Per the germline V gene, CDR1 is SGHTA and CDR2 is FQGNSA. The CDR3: CASRGWHPKLNTGELFF. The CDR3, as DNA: TGTGCCAGCAGAGGATGGCACCCTAAGCTTAACACCGGGGAGCTGTTTTTT.

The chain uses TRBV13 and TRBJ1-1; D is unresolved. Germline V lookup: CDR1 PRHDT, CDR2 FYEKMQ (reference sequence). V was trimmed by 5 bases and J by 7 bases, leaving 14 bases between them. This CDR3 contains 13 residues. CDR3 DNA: TGTGCCAGCAGCCAAACGGACGGTGTTGAAGCTTTCTTT. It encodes CASSQTDGVEAFF.

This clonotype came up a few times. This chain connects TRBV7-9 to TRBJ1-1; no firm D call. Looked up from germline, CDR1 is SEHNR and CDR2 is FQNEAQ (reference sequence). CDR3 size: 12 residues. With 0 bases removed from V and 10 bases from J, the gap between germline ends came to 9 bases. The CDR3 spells CASSLASSRAFF. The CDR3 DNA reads TGTGCCAGCAGCTTAGCGTCCTCCCGAGCTTTCTTT.

This chain's CDR3 is CASSESLGPYEQYF. The CDR3 region has the DNA TGCGCCAGCAGTGAGTCATTGGGGCCCTACGAGCAGTACTTC. The chain uses TRBV10-1 and TRBJ2-7, with a tentative D call TRBD1 (5 bases). Germline-derived CDR1 and CDR2 are WNHNN and SYGVQD (reference sequence). The CDR3 has 14 amino acids. V was cut by 0 bases and J by 2 bases, with 8 bases left in between.

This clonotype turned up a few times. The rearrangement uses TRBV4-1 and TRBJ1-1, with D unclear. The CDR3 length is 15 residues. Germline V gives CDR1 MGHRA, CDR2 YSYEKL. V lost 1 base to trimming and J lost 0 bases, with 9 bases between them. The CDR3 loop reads CASSQANSLNTEAFF. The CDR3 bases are TGCGCCAGCAGCCAAGCGAACAGCTTGAACACTGAAGCTTTCTTT.

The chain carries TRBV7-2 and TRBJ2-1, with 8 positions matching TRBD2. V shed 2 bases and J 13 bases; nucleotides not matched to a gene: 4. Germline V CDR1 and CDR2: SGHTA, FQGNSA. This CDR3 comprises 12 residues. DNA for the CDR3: TGTGCCAGCAGCTTAACTAGCGGATTACAGTTCTTC. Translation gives CASSLTSGLQFF.

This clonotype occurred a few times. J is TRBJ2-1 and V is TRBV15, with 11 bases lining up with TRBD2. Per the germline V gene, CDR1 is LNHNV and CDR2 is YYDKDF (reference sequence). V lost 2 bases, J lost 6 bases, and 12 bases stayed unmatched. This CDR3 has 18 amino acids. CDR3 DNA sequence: TGTGCCACCAGCAGACCGGGACTAGCGGAGTCCCTCGTCAATGAGCAGTTCTTC. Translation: CATSRPGLAESLVNEQFF.

CDR3 sequence: CASSWTGFEQYF. CDR3 sequence (DNA): TGTGCCAGCAGTTGGACAGGGTTCGAGCAGTACTTC. V gene TRBV11-2 combines with J gene TRBJ2-7, with TRBD1 matching over 8 bases. Germline values: CDR1 SGHAT, CDR2 FQNNGV. The CDR3 runs to 12 residues. Trimming removed 6 bases from V and 6 bases from J; junction bases left unmatched: 4. The whole variable domain, remainder taken from reference TRBV11-2 and TRBJ2-7, is EAGVAQSPRYKIIEKRQSVAFWCNPISGHATLYWYQQILGQGPKLLIQFQNNGVVDDSQLPKDRFSAERLKGVDSTLKIQPAKLEDSAVYLCASSWTGFEQYFGPGTRLTVT.

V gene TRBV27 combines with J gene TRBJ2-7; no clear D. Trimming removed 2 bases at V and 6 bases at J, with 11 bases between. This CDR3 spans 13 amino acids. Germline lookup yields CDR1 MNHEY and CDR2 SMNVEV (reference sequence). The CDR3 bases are TGTGCCAGCAGTTTAAAGTATCCCGGCGAGCAGTACTTC. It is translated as CASSLKYPGEQYF.

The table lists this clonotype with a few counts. The DNA for the CDR3 is TGTGCCAGCAGCTTAGGCCTAAGGGGACTAGAGGAAGAGACCCAGTACTTC. It encodes CASSLGLRGLEEETQYF. This chain joins TRBV13 and TRBJ2-5; TRBD2 matches 8 bases. V shed 0 bases, J shed 3 bases, and the junction held 9 bases outside the gene matches. This CDR3 has 17 residues. Germline V gene sequence: CDR1 PRHDT, CDR2 FYEKMQ (reference sequence).

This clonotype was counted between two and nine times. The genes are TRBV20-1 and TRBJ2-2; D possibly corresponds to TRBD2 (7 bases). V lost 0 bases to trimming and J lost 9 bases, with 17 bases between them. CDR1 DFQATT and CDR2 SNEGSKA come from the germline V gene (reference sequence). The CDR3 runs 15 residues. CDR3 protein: CSARDGRGAQWELFF. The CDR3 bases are TGCAGTGCTAGAGATGGTCGGGGGGCCCAATGGGAGCTGTTTTTT.